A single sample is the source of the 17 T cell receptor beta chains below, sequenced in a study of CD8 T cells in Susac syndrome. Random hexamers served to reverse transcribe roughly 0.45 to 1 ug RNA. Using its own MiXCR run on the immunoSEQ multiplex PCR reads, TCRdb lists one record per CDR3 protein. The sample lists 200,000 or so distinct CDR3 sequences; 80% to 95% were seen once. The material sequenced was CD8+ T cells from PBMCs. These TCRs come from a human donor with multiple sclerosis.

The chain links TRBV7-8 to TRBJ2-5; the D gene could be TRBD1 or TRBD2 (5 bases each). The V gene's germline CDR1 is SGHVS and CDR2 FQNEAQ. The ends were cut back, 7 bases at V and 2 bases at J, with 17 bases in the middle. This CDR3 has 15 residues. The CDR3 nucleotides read TGTGCCAGCACCCTTCTCCCGAGGGGTCAAGAGACCCAGTACTTC. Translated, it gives CASTLLPRGQETQYF.

The CDR3 DNA is TGTGCCAAGGCGACAGGAGCCAAAAACATTCAGTACTTC. The encoded protein is CAKATGAKNIQYF. The chain recombines TRBV19 with TRBJ2-4, with a weak D call TRBD1 (6 bases). The CDR3 runs to 13 residues. Looked up from germline, CDR1 is LNHDA and CDR2 is SQIVND (reference sequence). V was clipped by 10 bases and J by 0 bases, with 10 bases between them. The full variable domain, in which reference TRBV19 and TRBJ2-4 provide the parts outside the CDR3, is DGGITQSPKYLFRKEGQNVTLSCEQNLNHDAMYWYRQDPGQGLRLIYYSQIVNDFQKGDIAEGYSVSREKKESFPLTVTSAQKNPTAFYLCAKATGAKNIQYFGAGTRLSVL.

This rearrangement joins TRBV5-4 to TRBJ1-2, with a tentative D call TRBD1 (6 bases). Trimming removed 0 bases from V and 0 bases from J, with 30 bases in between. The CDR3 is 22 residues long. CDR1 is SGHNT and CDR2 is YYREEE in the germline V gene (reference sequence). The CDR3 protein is CASSLGGDIIKAQMLPNYGYTF. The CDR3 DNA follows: TGTGCCAGCAGCTTGGGGGGGGACATAATCAAGGCTCAAATGCTACCTAACTATGGCTACACCTTC.

CDR3 amino acids: CSVARENTGELFF. The CDR3 bases are TGCAGCGTCGCCAGGGAGAACACCGGGGAGCTGTTTTTT. The chain uses TRBV29-1 and TRBJ2-2; TRBD1 is a possible D gene (5 bases). The CDR3 sequence is 13 residues long. The germline CDR1 and CDR2 sequences are SQVTM and ANQGSEA. Trimming cost V 6 bases and J 1 base, with 9 bases left between them.

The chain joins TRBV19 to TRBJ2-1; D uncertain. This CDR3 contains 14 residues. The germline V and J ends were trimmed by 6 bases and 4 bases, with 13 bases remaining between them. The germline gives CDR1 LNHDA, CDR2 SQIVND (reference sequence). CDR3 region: CASRDVNRYNEQFF. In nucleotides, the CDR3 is TGTGCCAGTAGAGACGTGAACAGATACAATGAGCAGTTCTTC.

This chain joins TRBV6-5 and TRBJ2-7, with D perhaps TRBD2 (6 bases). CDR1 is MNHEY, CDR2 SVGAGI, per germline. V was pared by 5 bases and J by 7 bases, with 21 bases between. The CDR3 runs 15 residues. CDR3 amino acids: CASSTGAGTLKEQYF. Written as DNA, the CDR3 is TGTGCCAGCAGTACTGGGGCGGGAACCCTGAAGGAGCAGTACTTC.

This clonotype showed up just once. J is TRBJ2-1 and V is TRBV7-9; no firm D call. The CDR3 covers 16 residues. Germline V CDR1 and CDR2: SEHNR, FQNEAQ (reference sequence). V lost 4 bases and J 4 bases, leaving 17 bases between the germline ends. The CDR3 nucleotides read TGTGCCAGCAGCTCGCCCCTCGGTCCAAATTACAATGAGCAGTTCTTC. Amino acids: CASSSPLGPNYNEQFF. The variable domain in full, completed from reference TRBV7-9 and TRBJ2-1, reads DTGVSQNPRHKITKRGQNVTFRCDPISEHNRLYWYRQTLGQGPEFLTYFQNEAQLEKSRLLSDRFSAERPKGSFSTLEIQRTEQGDSAMYLCASSSPLGPNYNEQFFGPGTRLTVL.

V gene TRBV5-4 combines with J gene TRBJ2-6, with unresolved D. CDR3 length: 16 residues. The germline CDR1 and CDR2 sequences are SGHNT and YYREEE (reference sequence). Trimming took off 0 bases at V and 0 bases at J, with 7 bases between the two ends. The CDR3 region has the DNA TGTGCCAGCAGCTTGGATCCGGGCTCTGGGGCCAACGTCCTGACTTTC. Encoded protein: CASSLDPGSGANVLTF.

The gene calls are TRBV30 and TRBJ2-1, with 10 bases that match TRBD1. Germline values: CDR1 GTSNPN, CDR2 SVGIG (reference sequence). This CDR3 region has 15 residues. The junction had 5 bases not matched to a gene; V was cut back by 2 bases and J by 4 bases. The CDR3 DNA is TGTGCCTGGAGTACGGGACAGGGGACGTACAATGAGCAGTTCTTC. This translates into CAWSTGQGTYNEQFF.

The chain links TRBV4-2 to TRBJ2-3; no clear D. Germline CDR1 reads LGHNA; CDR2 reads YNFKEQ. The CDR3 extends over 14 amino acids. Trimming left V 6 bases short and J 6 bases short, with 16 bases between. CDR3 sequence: CASSQNLGSDTQYF. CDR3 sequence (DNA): TGTGCCAGCAGTCAAAACCTCGGGTCCGATACGCAGTATTTT.

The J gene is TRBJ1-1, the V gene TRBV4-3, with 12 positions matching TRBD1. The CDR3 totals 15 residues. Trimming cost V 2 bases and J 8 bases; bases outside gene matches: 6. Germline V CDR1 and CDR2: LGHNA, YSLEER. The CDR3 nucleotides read TGCGCCAGCAGCCAACCGGGACAGGGGGCGGGGGAAGCTTTCTTT. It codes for CASSQPGQGAGEAFF.

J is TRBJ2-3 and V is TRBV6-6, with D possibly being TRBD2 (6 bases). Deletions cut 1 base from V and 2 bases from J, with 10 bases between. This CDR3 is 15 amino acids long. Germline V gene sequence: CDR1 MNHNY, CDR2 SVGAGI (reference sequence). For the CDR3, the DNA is TGTGCCAGCAGTTACTTCGCGGGGCTCACAGATACGCAGTATTTT. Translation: CASSYFAGLTDTQYF.

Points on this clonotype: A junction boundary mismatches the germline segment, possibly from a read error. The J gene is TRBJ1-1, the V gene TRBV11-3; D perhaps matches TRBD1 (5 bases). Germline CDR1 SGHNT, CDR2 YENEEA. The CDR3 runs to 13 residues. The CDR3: CASSFSGRTEAFF. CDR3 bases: TGTGCCAGCAGCTTTTCGGGACGGACTGAGGCTTTCTTT.

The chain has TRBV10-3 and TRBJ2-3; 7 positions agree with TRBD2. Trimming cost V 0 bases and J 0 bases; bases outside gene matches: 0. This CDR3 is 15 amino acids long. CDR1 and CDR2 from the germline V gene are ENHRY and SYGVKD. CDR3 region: CAISESGGSTDTQYF. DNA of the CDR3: TGTGCCATCAGTGAGTCGGGGGGGAGCACAGATACGCAGTATTTT.

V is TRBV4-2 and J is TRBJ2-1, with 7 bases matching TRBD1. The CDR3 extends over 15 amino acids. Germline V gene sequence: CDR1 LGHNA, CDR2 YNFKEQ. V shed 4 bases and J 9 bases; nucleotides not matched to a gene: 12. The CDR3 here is CASSLATGIGGEQFF. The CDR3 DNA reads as TGTGCCAGCAGCCTGGCGACAGGGATTGGTGGTGAGCAGTTCTTC.

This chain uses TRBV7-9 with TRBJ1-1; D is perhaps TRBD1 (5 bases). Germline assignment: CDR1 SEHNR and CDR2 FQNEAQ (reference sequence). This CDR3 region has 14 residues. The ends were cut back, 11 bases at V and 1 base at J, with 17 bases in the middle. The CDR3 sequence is CAYRQKGPNTEAFF. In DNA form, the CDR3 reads TGTGCCTACCGACAGAAGGGACCGAACACTGAAGCTTTCTTT.

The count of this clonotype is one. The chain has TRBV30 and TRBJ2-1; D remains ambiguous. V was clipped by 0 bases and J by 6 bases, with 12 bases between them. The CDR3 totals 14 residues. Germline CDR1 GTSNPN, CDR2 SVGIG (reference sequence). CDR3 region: CAWSVGGMINEQFF. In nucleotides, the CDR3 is TGTGCCTGGAGTGTAGGCGGTATGATCAATGAGCAGTTCTTC.